Each of the 15 T cell receptor beta chains below was sequenced from the same sample in a study of T cells after posttransplantation cyclophosphamide. Busulfan-fludarabine conditioning, marrow transplant, and cyclophosphamide on days +3 and +4 were administered. Using immunoSEQ multiplex PCR, the repertoire was profiled, and TCRdb retains in-frame clones only, with some absent. This sample has a few thousand clones, with around 72% found just once. The sample in question was PBMCs, obtained 362 days after allogeneic stem cell transplant with posttransplant cyclophosphamide. All receptors come from a male patient aged 55 to 69 who received an allogeneic stem cell transplant from an unrelated donor, was CMV-positive, and had acute GVHD only. The T cells may come from the graft donor.

The genes are TRBV7-3 and TRBJ2-1; D remains unclear. Trimming took 5 bases from V and 3 from J, leaving 11 bases between them. CDR1 is SGHTA and CDR2 is FQGTGA in the germline V gene. The CDR3 extends over 14 amino acids. CDR3 in DNA: TGTGCCAGCAGCCACTCCCCAGGCTACAATGAGCAGTTCTTC. Translated: CASSHSPGYNEQFF. Based on the CDR3 plus reference TRBV7-3 and TRBJ2-1, the full variable domain is GAGVSQTPSNKVTEKGKYVELRCDPISGHTALYWYRQSLGQGPEFLIYFQGTGAADDSGLPNDRFFAVRPEGSVSTLKIQRTERGDSAVYLCASSHSPGYNEQFFGPGTRLTVL.

This clone appeared a few times. CDR3 loop: CASSSTSGASTDTQYF. DNA of the CDR3: TGTGCCAGCAGCTCGACTAGCGGGGCCTCCACAGATACGCAGTATTTT. V gene TRBV7-6 combines with J gene TRBJ2-3; 11 nucleotides line up with TRBD2. Germline CDR1 reads SGHVS; CDR2 reads FNYEAQ. This CDR3 region has 16 residues. Trimming at V came to 4 bases and at J to 2 bases, leaving 5 bases not matched to a gene.

The DNA for the CDR3 is TGTGCCAGCAGTAAAGACATCATCTCCTACAATGAGCAGTTCTTC. Its protein is CASSKDIISYNEQFF. The chain combines TRBV11-2 with TRBJ2-1; D not resolved. This CDR3 contains 15 residues. The V and J ends lost 6 bases and 0 bases respectively, with 12 bases between them. Germline V gene sequence: CDR1 SGHAT, CDR2 FQNNGV.

This clone was detected a few times. V gene TRBV6-5 combines with J gene TRBJ1-1; the D gene is possibly TRBD1 (6 bases). Germline values: CDR1 MNHEY, CDR2 SVGAGI. The CDR3 runs to 12 residues. Trimming removed 6 bases from V and 5 bases from J, with 10 bases in between. CDR3 bases: TGTGCCAGCAGCCTCAGGGGAACTGAAGCTTTCTTT. This translates into CASSLRGTEAFF.

The V and J genes are TRBV30 and TRBJ2-6, with 7 nucleotides matching TRBD1. Trimming removed 5 bases from V and 0 bases from J; junction bases left unmatched: 7. This CDR3 spans 16 amino acids. From germline, CDR1 is GTSNPN and CDR2 SVGIG (reference sequence). The CDR3 loop reads CAWDRVDSSGANVLTF. CDR3 nucleotide sequence: TGTGCCTGGGACAGGGTGGACAGCTCTGGGGCCAACGTCCTGACTTTC.

This clone has a handful of counts. The rearrangement joins TRBV6-6 to TRBJ2-2, with 8 nucleotides matching TRBD1. Losses at the gene ends were 6 bases for V and 4 bases for J; bases not matched to a gene: 4. Germline V gene data show CDR1 as MNHNY and CDR2 as SVGAGI (reference sequence). The CDR3 covers 14 residues. CDR3 sequence: CASSATGGTGELFF. The CDR3 nucleotides are TGTGCCAGCAGCGCAACAGGGGGCACCGGGGAGCTGTTTTTT.

The rearrangement uses TRBV18 and TRBJ1-2; possible D gene TRBD1, 5 bases. Trimming stripped 5 bases from V and 4 bases from J, with 14 bases between. CDR1 and CDR2 from the germline V gene are KGHSH and LQKENI. This CDR3 is built from 14 residues. The CDR3 DNA reads as TGTGCCAGCTCATTGAACAGGTTGGGCTATGGCTACACCTTC. It yields the protein CASSLNRLGYGYTF.

The rearrangement links TRBV6-1 to TRBJ2-7; D is ambiguous. The V gene's germline CDR1 is MNHNS and CDR2 SASEGT. This CDR3 is 17 amino acids long. V gave up 1 base and J gave up 1 base, with 17 bases separating them. The CDR3 region is CASSEGVLFGGSYEQYF. DNA of the CDR3: TGTGCCAGCAGTGAAGGGGTGTTATTTGGCGGATCCTACGAGCAGTACTTC.

This clone occurred once. The chain is built from TRBV4-3 and TRBJ2-4, with 10 bases matching TRBD2. Germline lookup yields CDR1 LGHNA and CDR2 YSLEER. V was clipped by 0 bases and J by 5 bases; unmatched bases: 7. This CDR3 spans 17 amino acids. The CDR3 bases are TGCGCCAGCAGCCAAGATCGGAAGCGGGGGGGGCAAAACATTCAGTACTTC. Its translation is CASSQDRKRGGQNIQYF.

This chain uses TRBV18 with TRBJ2-5; 14 nucleotides agree with TRBD2. The CDR3 is 15 amino acids. Trimming removed 3 bases from V and 5 bases from J; junction bases left unmatched: 2. The germline V gene has CDR1 KGHSH and CDR2 LQKENI. CDR3 region: CASSPTSGGAETQYF. The CDR3 DNA sequence: TGTGCCAGCTCACCGACTAGCGGGGGGGCGGAGACCCAGTACTTC. The entire variable domain, with the rest obtained from reference TRBV18 and TRBJ2-5, is as follows: NAGVMQNPRHLVRRRGQEARLRCSPMKGHSHVYWYRQLPEEGLKFMVYLQKENIIDESGMPKERFSAEFPKEGPSILRIQQVVRGDSAAYFCASSPTSGGAETQYFGPGTRLLVL.

This clone appeared a single time. The chain links TRBV4-1 to TRBJ1-6; D is undetermined. This CDR3 is 12 amino acids long. The V gene lost 5 bases and the J gene lost 15 bases, with 14 bases spanning the gap. CDR1 and CDR2 from the germline V gene are MGHRA and YSYEKL. The CDR3 DNA sequence: TGCGCCAGCAGCTCACTGCCTTTTCTCCTCCACTTT. Amino acid sequence: CASSSLPFLLHF.

This clone appeared a single time. This chain uses TRBV6-1 with TRBJ1-1, with a weak D call TRBD1 (6 bases). CDR3 length: 14 residues. V was pared by 2 bases and J by 5 bases, with 12 bases between. In germline, CDR1 is MNHNS, CDR2 SASEGT. CDR3: CASSEWAGETEAFF. The DNA of the CDR3 is TGTGCCAGCAGTGAATGGGCAGGGGAGACTGAAGCTTTCTTT.

The chain employs TRBV28 and TRBJ1-1, with TRBD1 identical over 8 bases. The CDR3 is 14 amino acids. Losses at the gene ends were 7 bases for V and 0 bases for J; bases not matched to a gene: 4. The germline V gene has CDR1 MDHEN and CDR2 SYDVKM. DNA of the CDR3: TGTGCCAGCAAGGCAGGGGGCCTGAACACTGAAGCTTTCTTT. Its protein product is CASKAGGLNTEAFF.

The chain employs TRBV4-1 and TRBJ2-7; 9 bases are shared with TRBD1. CDR1 is MGHRA and CDR2 is YSYEKL in the germline V gene. CDR3 length: 13 residues. With 4 bases clipped from V and 6 bases from J, the junction kept 4 bases outside the gene matches. CDR3 protein: CASSRSTGGEQYF. For the CDR3, the DNA is TGCGCCAGCAGCCGTTCGACAGGGGGCGAGCAGTACTTC.

This clone was found once. This rearrangement joins TRBV5-1 to TRBJ1-2, with 9 bases matching TRBD1. Germline CDR1 SGHRS, CDR2 YFSETQ. CDR3 length equals 14 residues. V shed 0 bases, J shed 7 bases, and the junction held 4 bases outside the gene matches. Written as DNA, the CDR3 is TGCGCCAGCAGCTTGGACAGGGGGCTTAGTGGCTACACCTTC. Its translation: CASSLDRGLSGYTF. Full variable domain (missing parts from reference TRBV5-1 and TRBJ1-2): KAGVTQTPRYLIKTRGQQVTLSCSPISGHRSVSWYQQTPGQGLQFLFEYFSETQRNKGNFPGRFSGRQFSNSRSEMNVSTLELGDSALYLCASSLDRGLSGYTFGSGTRLTVV.